The source of this T cell receptor (beta chain) is a study of T cell changes during pregnancy in multiple sclerosis. The protocol was immunoSEQ multiplex PCR, while the TCRdb copy is restricted to in-frame clones and leaves out a portion. The table records over 35,000 clones, about nine tenths of them present only once. V lost 0 bases to trimming and J lost 6 bases; unmatched junction nucleotides: 0. This CDR3 spans 12 amino acids. Germline CDR1 and CDR2: SQVTM and ANQGSEA. The sequence derives from a female donor in good health, enrolled as a control in a pregnancy study. The chain recombines TRBV29-1 with TRBJ1-2; the match to TRBD1 covers 8 bases. The specimen comprised CD4+ T cells from peripheral blood mononuclear cells, sampled in the second trimester of pregnancy. CDR3 nucleotides: TGCAGCGTTGAAGAACAGGGGGATGGCTACACCTTC. Translated, it gives CSVEEQGDGYTF. The whole variable domain, filled in from reference TRBV29-1 and TRBJ1-2, reads SAVISQKPSRDICQRGTSLTIQCQVDSQVTMMFWYRQQPGQSLTLIATANQGSEATYESGFVIDKFPISRPNLTFSTLTVSNMSPEDSSIYLCSVEEQGDGYTFGSGTRLTVV.